The rows below give T cell receptor beta chains drawn from one sample of a study of OX40 agonist ivuxolimab in advanced cancers. Sequencing used immunoSEQ multiplex PCR; TCRdb keeps in-frame clones, though not all of them. The top ten clones hold roughly 25% of a sample with 55,000 to 75,000 clones, nearly 95% of them seen once. The specimen comprised CD4+ or CD8+ T cells sorted from blood, sampled in a trial of the OX40 agonist ivuxolimab. These receptors came from an adult with an advanced solid tumor such as melanoma, head and neck, liver or kidney cancer. CDR3s include the opening cysteine and the closing phenylalanine or tryptophan. D genes are given only for firm matches. For some rows the clone size is stated as once, few or many, or as a class when expanded; others skip it.

few TRBJ2-5 TRBD2 TRBV6-4 15 TGTGCCAGCAGTGAAGGCGCTAGCGGGATGGAGACCCAGTACTTC CASSEGASGMETQYF
. TRBJ1-2 . TRBV2 14 TGTGCCAGCAGACCCCCAGGGACGAGATATGGCTACACCTTC CASRPPGTRYGYTF
. TRBJ2-5 . TRBV13 14 TGTGCCAGCAGCTTAGCCCAGGGAGAAGAGACCCAGTACTTC CASSLAQGEETQYF
. TRBJ2-7 TRBD2 TRBV11-2 15 TGTGCCAGCAGCTCGGGACTAGCGGGCCACTACGAGCAGTACTTC CASSSGLAGHYEQYF
. TRBJ1-4 . TRBV7-9 14 TGTGCCAGCAGCCCCCGTCTGGAGGATGAAAAACTGTTTTTT CASSPRLEDEKLFF
. TRBJ1-1 . TRBV28 17 TGTGCCAGCACCACCCGGGACCAGGGTAAACATCACACTGAAGCTTTCTTT CASTTRDQGKHHTEAFF
. TRBJ2-7 . TRBV6-1 10 TGTGCCACTAACTTCTACGAGCAGTACTTC CATNFYEQYF
. TRBJ2-3 TRBD2 TRBV19 14 TGTGCCAGTGGGGAAGCGGGAGGGTCAGATACGCAGTATTTT CASGEAGGSDTQYF
once TRBJ1-2 . TRBV4-2 14 TGTGCCAGCAGCCAAGATGGACAGCCAGATGGCTACACCTTC CASSQDGQPDGYTF
. TRBJ1-2 . TRBV7-3 20 TGTGCCAGCAGCTTAAATTTTGCCTGGTCAAGTACACCCCGAGTCTATGGCTACACCTTC CASSLNFAWSSTPRVYGYTF
. TRBJ1-1 . TRBV29-1 12 TGCAGCGGCTCAGGGTTGGACACTGAAGCTTTCTTT CSGSGLDTEAFF
. TRBJ2-3 . TRBV5-8 15 TGTGCCAGCAGAAATAGGAGAACTAGCACAGATACGCAGTATTTT CASRNRRTSTDTQYF
. TRBJ2-7 . TRBV28 13 TGTGCCAGCAGTTTGTGGAGCTCCTACGAGCAGTACTTC CASSLWSSYEQYF
. TRBJ2-7 TRBD2 TRBV5-1 14 TGCGCCAGCAGCGCTAGCGGGTGGGCCTACGAGCAGTACTTC CASSASGWAYEQYF
. TRBJ1-2 . TRBV30 12 TGTGCCTGGAGTGTAGCTGGCTATGGCTACACCTTC CAWSVAGYGYTF
. TRBJ2-7 TRBD1 TRBV4-3 15 TGCGCCAGCAGCCAAGAAGAGGGGGCCTACTACGAGCAGTACTTC CASSQEEGAYYEQYF
. TRBJ2-7 . TRBV4-3 14 TGCGCCAGCAGCCAAGAGGGGGGCTCCTACGAGCAGTACTTC CASSQEGGSYEQYF
. TRBJ2-2 TRBD2 TRBV9 15 TGTGCCAGCGGCGGGCTAGCGGGAGGAACCGGGGAGCTGTTTTTT CASGGLAGGTGELFF
. TRBJ2-7 TRBD2 TRBV19 15 TGTGCCAGTAGTATTTTCCTAGCGGGAGGGAACGAGCAGTACTTC CASSIFLAGGNEQYF
. TRBJ2-1 . TRBV27 13 TGTGCCAGCAGTTTAGTCCCGGACAGTGAGCAGTTCTTC CASSLVPDSEQFF
once TRBJ1-2 . TRBV7-9 11 TGTGCCAGCAGCTTAGGGACCGCCTGCACCTTC CASSLGTACTF
. TRBJ2-1 TRBD2 TRBV7-2 15 TGTGCCAGCAGCTACATAGCGGGGCTAAACAATGAGCAGTTCTTC CASSYIAGLNNEQFF
. TRBJ1-1 . TRBV25-1 12 TGTGCCAGCAGAGCGGGGAACACTGAAGCTTTCTTT CASRAGNTEAFF
. TRBJ2-3 TRBD2 TRBV19 15 TGTGCCAGTAGTATACTAGCGGGCAACACAGATACGCAGTATTTT CASSILAGNTDTQYF
once TRBJ2-2 . TRBV7-9 15 TGTGCCAGCAGCCCAGCAGGGACCAGCACCGGGGAGCTGTTTTTT CASSPAGTSTGELFF
. TRBJ1-2 . TRBV10-3 14 TGTGCCATCAGTGGGGGTCAGGGGTTTAATGGCTACACCTTC CAISGGQGFNGYTF
. TRBJ1-1 TRBD1 TRBV30 13 TGTGCCTGGGAGGACAGGGTAAGCACTGAAGCTTTCTTT CAWEDRVSTEAFF
. TRBJ2-7 . TRBV9 15 TGTGCCAGCAGCGTAGGGGTAGGGGCCACCTACGAGCAGTACTTC CASSVGVGATYEQYF
. TRBJ2-4 . TRBV12-1 17 TGTGCCAGCAGCTTTGGGATTCAGGGATACGCCAAAAACATTCAGTACTTC CASSFGIQGYAKNIQYF
. TRBJ1-1 TRBD1 TRBV4-1 18 TGCGCCAGCAGCCAAGATCATCTTCGGACAGGGTTAGACACTGAAGCTTTCTTT CASSQDHLRTGLDTEAFF
. TRBJ2-3 TRBD1 TRBV7-9 15 TGTGCCAGCAGCCAGGGACAGGGGGCAATCGTGGCGCAGTATTTT CASSQGQGAIVAQYF
. TRBJ1-5 . TRBV19 15 TGTGCCAGTACCTACGTCAGCAGCAACAATCAGCCCCAGCATTTT CASTYVSSNNQPQHF
. TRBJ2-5 . TRBV9 16 TGTGCCAGCAGCGTAGGGAACAGGGACCTCAGGGAGACCCAGTACTTC CASSVGNRDLRETQYF
. TRBJ2-3 . TRBV6-6 13 TGTGCCAGCGGAGTTATGCGCTTAGATACGCAGTATTTT CASGVMRLDTQYF
. TRBJ1-3 TRBD1 TRBV9 17 TGTGCCAGCAGCACCCCGACAGGGGCTAGCTCTGGAAACACCATATATTTT CASSTPTGASSGNTIYF
. TRBJ2-5 . TRBV4-1 14 TGCGCCAGCAGCCACTGGGGGTTCCAAGAGACCCAGTACTTC CASSHWGFQETQYF
. TRBJ2-1 . TRBV19 10 TGTGCCAGTGCCGACAATGAGCAGTTCTTC CASADNEQFF
. TRBJ2-7 . TRBV10-1 13 TGCGCCAGCAGTCCGGGACCCGGGTTGGAGCAGTACTTC CASSPGPGLEQYF
. TRBJ1-1 . TRBV19 12 TGTGCCAGTAGACTAGGGGACACTGAAGCTTTCTTT CASRLGDTEAFF
once TRBJ1-1 . TRBV27 16 TGTGCCAGCAGTTTCCTTGTTATTCAGGGGTCCCCTGAAGCTTTCTTT CASSFLVIQGSPEAFF
. TRBJ2-7 TRBD2 TRBV2 15 TGTGCCAGCAGTCAGACTAGCGGGAGATTCTACGAGCAGTACTTC CASSQTSGRFYEQYF
. TRBJ2-3 . TRBV12-5 15 TGTGCTAGTGACCTTCTGCTTCCCCCAATAGATACGCAGTATTTT CASDLLLPPIDTQYF
. TRBJ2-1 TRBD2 TRBV6-6 12 TGTGCCAGCAGCGGGAGGAGCGATGAGCAGTTCTTC CASSGRSDEQFF
. TRBJ2-5 TRBD2 TRBV11-3 14 TGTGCCAGCAGCTTGAGATTAGCGGGAGAGACCCAGTACTTC CASSLRLAGETQYF
. TRBJ2-1 TRBD2 TRBV7-2 16 TGTGCCAGCAGCTTCTTGGTCTCCCCAGCGGGGAATGAGCAGTTCTTC CASSFLVSPAGNEQFF